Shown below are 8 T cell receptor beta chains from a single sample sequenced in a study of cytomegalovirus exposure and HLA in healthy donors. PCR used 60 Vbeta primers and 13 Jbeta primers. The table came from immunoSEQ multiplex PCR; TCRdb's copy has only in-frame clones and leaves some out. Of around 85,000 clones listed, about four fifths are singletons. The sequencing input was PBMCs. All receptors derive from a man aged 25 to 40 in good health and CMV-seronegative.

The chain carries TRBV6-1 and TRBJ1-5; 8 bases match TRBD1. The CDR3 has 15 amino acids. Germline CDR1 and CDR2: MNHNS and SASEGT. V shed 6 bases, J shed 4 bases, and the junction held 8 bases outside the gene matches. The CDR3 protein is CASRRTGSLNQPQHF. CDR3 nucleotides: TGTGCCAGCAGACGGACAGGGTCCCTTAATCAGCCCCAGCATTTT.

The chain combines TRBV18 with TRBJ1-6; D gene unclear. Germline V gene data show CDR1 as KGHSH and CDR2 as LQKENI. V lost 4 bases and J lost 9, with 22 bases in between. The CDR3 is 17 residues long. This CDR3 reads CASSLYARAANISPLHF. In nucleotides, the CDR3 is TGTGCCAGCTCACTGTACGCGAGGGCGGCGAATATTTCACCCCTCCACTTT.

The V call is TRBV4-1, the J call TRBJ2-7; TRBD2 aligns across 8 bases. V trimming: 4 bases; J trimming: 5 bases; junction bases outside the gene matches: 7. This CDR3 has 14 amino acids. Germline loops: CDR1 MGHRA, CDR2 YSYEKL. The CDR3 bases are TGCGCCAGCAGCCTAAAGCGGGAGTCCAACGAGCAGTACTTC. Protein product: CASSLKRESNEQYF.

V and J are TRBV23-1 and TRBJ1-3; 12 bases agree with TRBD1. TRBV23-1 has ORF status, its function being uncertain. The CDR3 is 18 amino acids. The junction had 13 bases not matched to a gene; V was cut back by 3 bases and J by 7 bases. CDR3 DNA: TGCGCCAGCAGTCAGGGGGGGCCTGGGGACAGGGGGCCTAACACCATATATTTT. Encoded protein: CASSQGGPGDRGPNTIYF.

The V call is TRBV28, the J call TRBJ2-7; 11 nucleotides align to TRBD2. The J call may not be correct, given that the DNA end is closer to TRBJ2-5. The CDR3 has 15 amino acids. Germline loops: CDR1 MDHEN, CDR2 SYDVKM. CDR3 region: CASSSTSGAVQTQYF. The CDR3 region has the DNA TGTGCCAGCAGTTCGACTAGCGGGGCTGTACAGACCCAGTACTTC.

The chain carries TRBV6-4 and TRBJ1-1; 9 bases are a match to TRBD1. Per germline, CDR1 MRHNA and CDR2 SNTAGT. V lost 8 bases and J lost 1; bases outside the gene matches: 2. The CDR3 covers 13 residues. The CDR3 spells CASRDRENTEAFF. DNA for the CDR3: TGTGCCAGCCGGGACAGGGAGAACACTGAAGCTTTCTTT.

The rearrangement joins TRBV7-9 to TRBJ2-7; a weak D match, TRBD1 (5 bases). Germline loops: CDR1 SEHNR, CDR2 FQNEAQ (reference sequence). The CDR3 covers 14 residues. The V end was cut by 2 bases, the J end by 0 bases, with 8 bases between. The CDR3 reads CASSLLGPSYEQYF. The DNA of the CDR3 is TGTGCCAGCAGCTTACTGGGGCCCTCCTACGAGCAGTACTTC.

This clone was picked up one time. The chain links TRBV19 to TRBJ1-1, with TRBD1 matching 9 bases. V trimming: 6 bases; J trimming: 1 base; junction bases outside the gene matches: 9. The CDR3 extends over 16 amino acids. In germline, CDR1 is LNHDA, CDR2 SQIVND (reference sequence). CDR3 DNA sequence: TGTGCCAGTAGGCCTCGACAGGGGGATTGGAACACTGAAGCTTTCTTT. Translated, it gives CASRPRQGDWNTEAFF.